Presented here are 25 T cell receptor beta chains from one specimen sequenced in a study of shared clonotypes between healthy human individuals. Profiling relied on immunoSEQ multiplex PCR, and the TCRdb table lists in-frame clones only, not all of them. The table has roughly 1,000,000 clones, 70% to 80% seen once; the top ten hold 0.55% to 0.7%. The specimen was memory CD4+ T cells from PBMCs. This sample's subset: CD45RA-negative fraction. The receptors stem from a man younger than 35 in good health. Some clones in this sample may be carry-over from other donors' samples.

The gene calls are TRBV11-3 and TRBJ2-1, with 7 positions matching TRBD2. Germline lookup yields CDR1 SGHNT and CDR2 YENEEA. The CDR3 totals 15 residues. The junction had 6 bases not matched to a gene; V was cut back by 1 base and J by 6 bases. This CDR3 reads CASSLGSGMSNEQFF. The DNA of the CDR3 is TGTGCCAGCAGCTTAGGGAGCGGGATGAGCAATGAGCAGTTCTTC.

This rearrangement joins TRBV29-1 to TRBJ2-1; TRBD2 aligns across 7 bases. J gave up 0 bases and V 6 bases, and 8 bases lay outside the gene matches. Germline CDR1 and CDR2: SQVTM and ANQGSEA. The CDR3 extends over 15 amino acids. CDR3 DNA sequence: TGCAGCGTCGCCGGGACTACAGTCTCCTACAATGAGCAGTTCTTC. Translated: CSVAGTTVSYNEQFF.

A note on this clone: A far larger clone is off by one base, so a read error is likely. Other nucleotide sequences from this sample produce the same CDR3. The CDR3 DNA reads as TGTGCCAGCAGTCGACAGGAGAACACTGAAGCTTTCTTT. Translation gives CASSRQENTEAFF. The V call is TRBV14, the J call TRBJ1-1; D may be TRBD1 (6 bases). Deletions cut 6 bases from V and 1 base from J, with 9 bases between. Germline assignment: CDR1 SGHDN and CDR2 FVKESK. The CDR3 runs 13 residues.

This clone has just one count. The chain links TRBV30 to TRBJ2-1; D gene uncertain. The V end lost 5 bases, the J end lost 3 bases, and 8 bases lay between the germline ends. Germline-derived CDR1 and CDR2 are GTSNPN and SVGIG (reference sequence). The CDR3 is made up of 12 amino acids. CDR3 bases: TGTGCCTGGGGGGTGGGCTACAATGAGCAGTTCTTC. The encoded protein is CAWGVGYNEQFF.

The genes are TRBV27 and TRBJ2-7, with 11 positions matching TRBD2. Germline V CDR1 and CDR2: MNHEY, SMNVEV (reference sequence). This CDR3 has 15 amino acids. With V trimmed by 3 bases and J by 6 bases, 7 bases remained unmatched. The CDR3 sequence is CASSFLAGGPGEQYF. The CDR3 region has the DNA TGTGCCAGCAGTTTTTTAGCGGGAGGGCCAGGCGAGCAGTACTTC.

The chain is built from TRBV7-9 and TRBJ1-4; the match to TRBD1 covers 7 bases. The germline CDR1 and CDR2 sequences are SEHNR and FQNEAQ (reference sequence). Trimming at V came to 5 bases and at J to 4 bases, leaving 10 bases not matched to a gene. The CDR3 has 16 amino acids. CDR3 residues: CASSVPTGALNEKLFF. As DNA, the CDR3 is TGTGCCAGCAGCGTACCAACAGGGGCCCTTAATGAAAAACTGTTTTTT.

Comments on this clone: The sample has other DNA sequences that encode this CDR3 too. V gene TRBV11-3 combines with J gene TRBJ2-1; D call uncertain. In germline, CDR1 is SGHNT, CDR2 YENEEA. This CDR3 spans 13 amino acids. Trimming removed 1 base at V and 3 bases at J, with 4 bases between. The CDR3 protein is CASSLGSYNEQFF. Written as DNA, the CDR3 is TGTGCCAGCAGCTTAGGGAGCTACAATGAGCAGTTCTTC. Full variable domain (outside the CDR3, taken from reference TRBV11-3 and TRBJ2-1): EAGVVQSPRYKIIEKKQPVAFWCNPISGHNTLYWYLQNLGQGPELLIRYENEEAVDDSQLPKDRFSAERLKGVDSTLKIQPAELGDSAVYLCASSLGSYNEQFFGPGTRLTVL.

The chain has TRBV6-1 and TRBJ1-1, with TRBD1 matching over 9 bases. Germline CDR1 and CDR2: MNHNS and SASEGT. The CDR3 contains 15 residues. With V trimmed by 3 bases and J by 4 bases, 6 bases remained unmatched. The CDR3 is CASSDPRDRATEAFF. CDR3 sequence (DNA): TGTGCCAGCAGTGACCCCCGGGACAGGGCCACTGAAGCTTTCTTT.

The chain is built from TRBV5-4 and TRBJ2-1; D is undetermined. The length of the CDR3 is 13 residues. The V end lost 1 base, the J end lost 7 bases, and 9 bases lay between the germline ends. The germline V gene encodes CDR1 SGHNT and CDR2 YYREEE (reference sequence). The CDR3: CASSLSDHNEQFF. CDR3 nucleotide sequence: TGTGCCAGCAGCTTGTCTGACCATAATGAGCAGTTCTTC. Using reference TRBV5-4 and TRBJ2-1 for the parts outside the CDR3, the full variable domain is ETGVTQSPTHLIKTRGQQVTLRCSSQSGHNTVSWYQQALGQGPQFIFQYYREEENGRGNFPPRFSGLQFPNYSSELNVNALELDDSALYLCASSLSDHNEQFFGPGTRLTVL.

This clone was seen a few times. This rearrangement joins TRBV18 to TRBJ1-5, with TRBD1 matching over 7 bases. J was trimmed by 7 bases and V by 2 bases; bases with no gene match: 11. The CDR3 has 16 residues. The germline CDR1 and CDR2 sequences are KGHSH and LQKENI. The CDR3 loop reads CASSPTEDRSGQPQHF. Written as DNA, the CDR3 is TGTGCCAGCTCACCAACGGAGGACAGGAGCGGGCAGCCCCAGCATTTT.

The CDR3 bases are TGTGCCAGTCTACAGGGGTTGCGAAACACCATATATTTT. The encoded protein is CASLQGLRNTIYF. This chain uses TRBV18 with TRBJ1-3; 7 bases align to TRBD1. The V gene's germline CDR1 is KGHSH and CDR2 LQKENI. The CDR3 length is 13 residues. Unmatched junction bases numbered 7, after V lost 9 bases and J lost 5 bases.

As concerns this clone: At one end the junction does not follow the germline gene, possibly because of a read error. The V gene is TRBV15, the J gene TRBJ1-5, with D unclear. The CDR3 totals 11 residues. In germline, CDR1 is LNHNV, CDR2 YYDKDF (reference sequence). The CDR3 bases are TGTGCCACCAGCGGAGACGGGCCCCAGCATTTT. Translated: CATSGDGPQHF.

The V gene is TRBV10-2, the J gene TRBJ1-1; no reliable D call. The V gene's germline CDR1 is WSHSY and CDR2 SAAADI. This CDR3 spans 16 amino acids. V gave up 3 bases and J gave up 3 bases, with 17 bases separating them. CDR3 region: CASSDSRRGGHTEAFF. CDR3 sequence (DNA): TGCGCCAGCAGTGACTCCAGACGGGGAGGCCACACTGAAGCTTTCTTT.

This chain uses TRBV7-9 with TRBJ2-3; TRBD2 aligns across 9 bases. The CDR3 is made up of 16 amino acids. Germline V gene lookup returns CDR1 SEHNR and CDR2 FQNEAQ (reference sequence). Trimming at V came to 5 bases and at J to 0 bases, leaving 6 bases not matched to a gene. CDR3 loop: CASSQGLAASTDTQYF. CDR3 nucleotide sequence: TGTGCCAGCAGCCAGGGACTAGCAGCTAGCACAGATACGCAGTATTTT.

This rearrangement joins TRBV5-4 to TRBJ2-1; D ambiguous. This CDR3 has 14 amino acids. Trimming stripped 0 bases from V and 6 bases from J, with 10 bases between. Germline V lookup: CDR1 SGHNT, CDR2 YYREEE (reference sequence). In nucleotides, the CDR3 is TGTGCCAGCAGCTTGGCCGGTAGCTTCAATGAGCAGTTCTTC. This encodes CASSLAGSFNEQFF.

To note about this clone: Since a much larger clone is just one base distant, this may be a read error. V usage is TRBV30 and J usage is TRBJ2-5, with 9 bases aligning to TRBD2. CDR1 and CDR2 from the germline V gene are GTSNPN and SVGIG (reference sequence). This CDR3 comprises 17 residues. DNA for the CDR3: TGTGCCTGGAGTGTACAGAGGCTAGCGGGAAGACAAGAGGCCCAGTACTTC. It specifies CAWSVQRLAGRQEAQYF. The whole variable domain, remainder taken from reference TRBV30 and TRBJ2-5, is SQTIHQWPATLVQPVGSPLSLECTVEGTSNPNLYWYRQAAGRGLQLLFYSVGIGQISSEVPQNLSASRPQDRQFILSSKKLLLSDSGFYLCAWSVQRLAGRQEAQYFGPGTRLLVL.

The chain couples TRBV28 to TRBJ1-1; 8 bases map to TRBD1. The CDR3 totals 14 residues. The J segment lost 4 bases and the V segment lost 4 bases, leaving 5 bases of the junction unmatched. Germline V CDR1 and CDR2: MDHEN, SYDVKM. CDR3 in amino acids: CASSYQGARTEAFF. In nucleotides, the CDR3 is TGTGCCAGCAGTTACCAGGGGGCGCGCACTGAAGCTTTCTTT.

This clone was counted at least ten times. The sample holds other DNA sequences that translate to the same CDR3. The chain uses TRBV5-4 and TRBJ2-7; 8 nucleotides align to TRBD2. With 2 bases clipped from V and 1 base from J, the junction kept 2 bases outside the gene matches. Looked up from germline, CDR1 is SGHNT and CDR2 is YYREEE (reference sequence). CDR3 length: 14 amino acids. This CDR3 reads CASSLTSGSYEQYF. In DNA, the CDR3 is TGTGCCAGCAGCTTAACTAGCGGATCCTACGAGCAGTACTTC.

A word on this clone: The junction differs from germline at one of its ends, possibly a read error. The J gene is TRBJ2-1, the V gene TRBV5-1; 8 nucleotides agree with TRBD1. The CDR3 spans 15 residues. Per germline, CDR1 SGHRS and CDR2 YFSETQ. DNA of the CDR3: TGCGCCAGCAGCTTCGGACAGGGAACCTACGATGAGCAGTTCTTC. Protein product: CASSFGQGTYDEQFF.

The chain has TRBV4-1 and TRBJ1-4, with D perhaps matching TRBD1 (5 bases). V shed 4 bases and J shed 4 bases, with 10 bases lying between them. The CDR3 runs to 14 residues. Germline CDR1 MGHRA, CDR2 YSYEKL. The CDR3 region has the DNA TGCGCCAGCAGCCCAGGACACGATAATGAAAAACTGTTTTTT. Its translation is CASSPGHDNEKLFF.

This clone was counted ten times or more. The chain uses TRBV7-3 and TRBJ1-1, with 7 bases lining up with TRBD1. CDR3 length: 13 amino acids. V was pared by 5 bases and J by 7 bases, with 7 bases of the junction left unmatched. Germline CDR1 reads SGHTA; CDR2 reads FQGTGA. DNA of the CDR3: TGTGCCAGCAGCGGAATTACAGGGGATGAAGCTTTCTTT. Its protein is CASSGITGDEAFF.

This clone was observed at least ten times. The gene calls are TRBV7-8 and TRBJ1-2; 7 bases match TRBD1. Trimming removed 5 bases from V and 2 bases from J; junction bases left unmatched: 11. This CDR3 region has 16 residues. Germline lookup yields CDR1 SGHVS and CDR2 FQNEAQ. The DNA of the CDR3 is TGTGCCAGCAGCCCCAAGTACGACAGGGTCAACTATGGCTACACCTTC. It yields the protein CASSPKYDRVNYGYTF.

In DNA, the CDR3 is TGTGCCAGCAGCCTCCGGGGGGCCTATGGCTACACCTTC. As protein: CASSLRGAYGYTF. This chain uses TRBV6-6 with TRBJ1-2; maybe TRBD1 (6 bases). The CDR3 runs to 13 residues. Germline V gene sequence: CDR1 MNHNY, CDR2 SVGAGI (reference sequence). V lost 6 bases, J lost 4 bases, and 12 bases lay in between.

The table lists this clone with many counts. Other DNA sequences of this sample code for an identical CDR3. The chain is built from TRBV7-3 and TRBJ2-1; possible D gene TRBD1, 5 bases. The germline V and J ends were trimmed by 4 bases and 5 bases, with 9 bases remaining between them. This CDR3 is 13 amino acids long. Germline lookup yields CDR1 SGHTA and CDR2 FQGTGA. The CDR3 reads CASSSDRDNEQFF. The CDR3 bases are TGTGCCAGCAGCTCCGACAGAGACAATGAGCAGTTCTTC.

In regard to this clone: Other nucleotide sequences from this sample produce the same CDR3. The V call is TRBV5-1, the J call TRBJ2-7, with D maybe TRBD2 (5 bases). The CDR3 extends over 14 amino acids. Germline CDR1 SGHRS, CDR2 YFSETQ. V was cut by 4 bases and J by 2 bases, with 13 bases left in between. CDR3 amino acids: CASSPSTGAYEQYF. As DNA, the CDR3 is TGCGCCAGCAGCCCCTCCACCGGGGCCTACGAGCAGTACTTC. The complete variable domain, with remaining parts taken from reference TRBV5-1 and TRBJ2-7, reads KAGVTQTPRYLIKTRGQQVTLSCSPISGHRSVSWYQQTPGQGLQFLFEYFSETQRNKGNFPGRFSGRQFSNSRSEMNVSTLELGDSALYLCASSPSTGAYEQYFGPGTRLTVT.